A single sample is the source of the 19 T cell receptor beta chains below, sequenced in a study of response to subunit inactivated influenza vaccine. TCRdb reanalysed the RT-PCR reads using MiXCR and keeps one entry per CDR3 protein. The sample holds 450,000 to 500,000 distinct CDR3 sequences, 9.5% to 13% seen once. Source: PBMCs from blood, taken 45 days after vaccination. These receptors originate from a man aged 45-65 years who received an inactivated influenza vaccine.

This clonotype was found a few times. CDR3 sequence reads: CASSARSFRDNQPQHF. CDR3 bases: TGTGCCAGCAGTGCCCGGAGTTTCAGGGACAATCAGCCCCAGCATTTT. The gene calls are TRBV2 and TRBJ1-5, with a possible D match to TRBD1 (5 bases). This CDR3 has 16 residues. V dropped 4 bases and J dropped 3 bases, with 16 bases sitting between them. CDR1 is SNHLY, CDR2 FYNNEI, per germline.

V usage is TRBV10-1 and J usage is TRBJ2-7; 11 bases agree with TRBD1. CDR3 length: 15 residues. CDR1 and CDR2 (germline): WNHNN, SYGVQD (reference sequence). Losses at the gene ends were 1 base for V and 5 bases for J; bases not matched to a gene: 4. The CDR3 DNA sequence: TGCGCCAGCAGTGAGTTCGGACAGGGGGCCCACGAGCAGTACTTC. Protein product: CASSEFGQGAHEQYF.

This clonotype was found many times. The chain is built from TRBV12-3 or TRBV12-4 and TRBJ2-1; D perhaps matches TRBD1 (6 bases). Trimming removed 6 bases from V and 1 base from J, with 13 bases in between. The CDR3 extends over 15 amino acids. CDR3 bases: TGTGCCAGCAGGGGGTTGGACAGTTCCTACAATGAGCAGTTCTTC. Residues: CASRGLDSSYNEQFF.

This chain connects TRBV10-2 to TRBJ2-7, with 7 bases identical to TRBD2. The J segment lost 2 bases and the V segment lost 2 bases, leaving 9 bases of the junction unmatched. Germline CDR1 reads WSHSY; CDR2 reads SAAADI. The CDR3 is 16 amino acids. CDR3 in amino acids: CASSELAAHKPYEQYF. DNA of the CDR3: TGCGCCAGCAGTGAGCTAGCGGCTCATAAGCCCTACGAGCAGTACTTC.

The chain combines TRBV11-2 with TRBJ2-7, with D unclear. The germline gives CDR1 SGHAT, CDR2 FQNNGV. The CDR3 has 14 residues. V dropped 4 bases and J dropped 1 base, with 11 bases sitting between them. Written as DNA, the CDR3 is TGTGCCAGCAGCTGGATTGGCAGGTCCTACGAGCAGTACTTC. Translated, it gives CASSWIGRSYEQYF.

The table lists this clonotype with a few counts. As DNA, the CDR3 is TGTGCCATCAGTGGGCCAGGGGGCCCCACCTACGAGCAGTACTTC. This codes for CAISGPGGPTYEQYF. The V gene is TRBV10-3, the J gene TRBJ2-7, with 8 bases that match TRBD1. Germline values: CDR1 ENHRY, CDR2 SYGVKD. CDR3 length: 15 residues. The ends lost 4 bases at V and 2 bases at J; junction bases unmatched: 7.

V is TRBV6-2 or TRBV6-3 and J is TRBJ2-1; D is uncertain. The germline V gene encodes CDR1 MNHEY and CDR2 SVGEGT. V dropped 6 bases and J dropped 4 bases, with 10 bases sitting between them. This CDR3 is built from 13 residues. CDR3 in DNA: TGTGCCAGCAGCTTCGGAGAATACAATGAGCAGTTCTTC. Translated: CASSFGEYNEQFF.

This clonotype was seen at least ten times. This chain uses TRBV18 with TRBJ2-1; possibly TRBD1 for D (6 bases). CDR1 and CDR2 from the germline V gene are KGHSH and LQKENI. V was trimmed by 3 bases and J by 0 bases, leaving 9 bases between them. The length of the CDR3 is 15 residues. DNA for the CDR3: TGTGCCAGCTCACCGAGGGGGAACTCCTACAATGAGCAGTTCTTC. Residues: CASSPRGNSYNEQFF.

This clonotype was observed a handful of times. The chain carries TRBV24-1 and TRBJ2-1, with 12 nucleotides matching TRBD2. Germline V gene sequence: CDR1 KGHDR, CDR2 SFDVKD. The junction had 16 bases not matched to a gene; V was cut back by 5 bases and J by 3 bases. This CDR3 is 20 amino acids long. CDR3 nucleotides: TGTGCCACCAGTGCCTCTCGATGGGCACTAGCGGGAGGCGGCTACAATGAGCAGTTCTTC. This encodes CATSASRWALAGGGYNEQFF.

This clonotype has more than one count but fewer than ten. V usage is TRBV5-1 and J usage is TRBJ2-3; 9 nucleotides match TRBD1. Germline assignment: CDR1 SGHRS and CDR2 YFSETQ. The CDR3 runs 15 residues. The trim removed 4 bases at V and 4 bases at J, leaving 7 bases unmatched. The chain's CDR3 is CASSTAGTGSDTQYF. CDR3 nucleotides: TGCGCCAGCAGCACCGCCGGGACAGGGTCAGATACGCAGTATTTT.

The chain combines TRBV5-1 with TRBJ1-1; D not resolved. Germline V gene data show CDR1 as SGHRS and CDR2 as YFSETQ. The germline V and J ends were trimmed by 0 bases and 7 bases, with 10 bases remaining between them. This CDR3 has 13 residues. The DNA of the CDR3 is TGCGCCAGCAGCTTGGAGGGAGGGTATGAAGCTTTCTTT. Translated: CASSLEGGYEAFF.

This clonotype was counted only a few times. Here the CDR3 reads CASSPTHRDRRTYEQYF. Here the CDR3 DNA reads TGTGCCAGCAGCCCGACACACCGGGACAGGAGAACCTACGAGCAGTACTTC. This chain uses TRBV7-6 with TRBJ2-7, with 8 bases lining up with TRBD1. V lost 5 bases, J lost 2 bases, and 14 bases stayed unmatched. The CDR3 is 17 amino acids. The germline V gene encodes CDR1 SGHVS and CDR2 FNYEAQ.

The CDR3 coding sequence is TGTGCCAGCAGTTTATCAGGTCAGCTGATCTACAATGAGCAGTTCTTC. This encodes CASSLSGQLIYNEQFF. J is TRBJ2-1 and V is TRBV27; D remains unclear. Between the trimmed V and J ends, which lost 0 bases and 3 bases, there was a span of 12 bases. This CDR3 is built from 16 residues. CDR1 is MNHEY, CDR2 SMNVEV, per germline (reference sequence).

CDR3 in amino acids: CAEKGLPGTDTQYF. In DNA, the CDR3 is TGTGCCGAGAAAGGCCTACCGGGCACAGATACGCAGTATTTT. The V call is TRBV7-9, the J call TRBJ2-3, with D uncertain. The length of the CDR3 is 14 residues. CDR1 and CDR2 (germline): SEHNR, FQNEAQ (reference sequence). V was cut by 11 bases and J by 1 base, with 16 bases left in between.

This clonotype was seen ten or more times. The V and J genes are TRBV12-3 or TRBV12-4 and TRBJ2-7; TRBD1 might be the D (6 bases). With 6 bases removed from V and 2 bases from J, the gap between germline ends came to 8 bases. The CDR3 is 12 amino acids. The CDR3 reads CASSPGAYEQYF. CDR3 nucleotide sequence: TGTGCCAGCAGCCCAGGGGCCTACGAGCAGTACTTC.

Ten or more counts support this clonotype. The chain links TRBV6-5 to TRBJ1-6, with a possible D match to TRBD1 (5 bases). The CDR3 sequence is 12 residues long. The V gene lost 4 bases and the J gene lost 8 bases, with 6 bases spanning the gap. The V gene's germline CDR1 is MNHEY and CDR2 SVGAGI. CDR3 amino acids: CASSSGHSPLHF. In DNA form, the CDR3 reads TGTGCCAGCAGTTCAGGGCATTCACCCCTCCACTTT.

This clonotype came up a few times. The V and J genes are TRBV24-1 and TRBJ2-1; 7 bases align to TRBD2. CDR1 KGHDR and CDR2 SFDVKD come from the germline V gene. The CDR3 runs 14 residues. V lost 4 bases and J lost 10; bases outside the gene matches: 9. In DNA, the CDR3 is TGTGCCACCAGTGAGTGGGCGGGAGACGGCGAGCAGTTCTTC. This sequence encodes CATSEWAGDGEQFF.

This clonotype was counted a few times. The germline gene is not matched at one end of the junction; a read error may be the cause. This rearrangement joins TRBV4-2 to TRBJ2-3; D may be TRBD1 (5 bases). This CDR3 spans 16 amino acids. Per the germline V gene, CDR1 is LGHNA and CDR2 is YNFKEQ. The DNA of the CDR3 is TGCGCCAGCAGCCAAGATGGGGCGGCTAGCACAGATACGCAGTATTTT. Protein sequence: CASSQDGAASTDTQYF.

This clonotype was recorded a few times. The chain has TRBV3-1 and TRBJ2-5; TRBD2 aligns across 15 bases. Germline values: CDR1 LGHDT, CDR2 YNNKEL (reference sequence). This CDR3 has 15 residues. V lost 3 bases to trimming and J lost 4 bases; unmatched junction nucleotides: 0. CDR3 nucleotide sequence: TGTGCCAGCAGCCAGGGACTAGCGGGAGGAGAGACCCAGTACTTC. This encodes CASSQGLAGGETQYF.